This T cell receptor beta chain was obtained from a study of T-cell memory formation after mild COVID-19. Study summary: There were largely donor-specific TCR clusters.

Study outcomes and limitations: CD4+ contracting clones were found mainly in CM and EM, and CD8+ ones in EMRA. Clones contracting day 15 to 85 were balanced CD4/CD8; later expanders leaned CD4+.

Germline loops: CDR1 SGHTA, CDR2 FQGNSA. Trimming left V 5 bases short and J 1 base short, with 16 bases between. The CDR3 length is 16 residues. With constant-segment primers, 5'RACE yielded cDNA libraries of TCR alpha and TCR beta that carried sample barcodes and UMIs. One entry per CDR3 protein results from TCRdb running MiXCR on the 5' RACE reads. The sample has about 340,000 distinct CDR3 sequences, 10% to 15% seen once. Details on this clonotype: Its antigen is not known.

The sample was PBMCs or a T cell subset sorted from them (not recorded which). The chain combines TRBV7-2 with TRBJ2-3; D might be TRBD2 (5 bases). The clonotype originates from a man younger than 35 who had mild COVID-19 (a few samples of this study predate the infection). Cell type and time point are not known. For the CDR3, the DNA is TGTGCCAGCAGCCCCCTAGCCTCAGTGGGCACAGATACGCAGTATTTT. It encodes CASSPLASVGTDTQYF.